These 22 T cell receptor beta chains came from one sample sequenced in a study of blood T cell repertoires in COVID-19. TCRdb's table, derived via immunoSEQ multiplex PCR, lists solely in-frame clones and lacks some. The sample contains about 340,000 clones, roughly 90% of which appear only once. The sample taken for sequencing was PBMCs or T cells enriched from blood (not recorded which). These receptors all come from a woman aged 25 to 45 who had recovered from COVID-19.

This clone was observed a few times. V gene TRBV24-1 combines with J gene TRBJ2-3, with D maybe TRBD1 (6 bases). Germline assignment: CDR1 KGHDR and CDR2 SFDVKD. This CDR3 region has 15 residues. V was cut by 3 bases and J by 3 bases, with 12 bases left in between. The CDR3 sequence is CATSDQGLTTDTQYF. The CDR3 coding sequence is TGTGCCACCAGTGATCAGGGGTTAACGACAGATACGCAGTATTTT.

The genes are TRBV28 and TRBJ2-7; 9 nucleotides match TRBD1. J lost 5 bases, V lost 4 bases, and 18 bases had no gene match. This CDR3 has 18 amino acids. The germline V gene encodes CDR1 MDHEN and CDR2 SYDVKM. In DNA form, the CDR3 reads TGTGCCAGCAGTTCACCCTACACGACAGGGGGGCGTTCCCACGAGCAGTACTTC. Residues: CASSSPYTTGGRSHEQYF.

This sequence joins TRBV5-6 and TRBJ1-2; tentative D call: TRBD1 (6 bases). V was trimmed by 3 bases and J by 8 bases, leaving 11 bases between them. This CDR3 comprises 12 residues. Germline CDR1 and CDR2: SGHDT and YYEEEE. In DNA form, the CDR3 reads TGTGCCAGCAGCTGGGGCAGGGGAGGCTACACCTTC. Its protein is CASSWGRGGYTF.

The V and J genes are TRBV15 and TRBJ2-5, with 8 bases lining up with TRBD1. The CDR3 length is 15 residues. Germline V lookup: CDR1 LNHNV, CDR2 YYDKDF (reference sequence). Unmatched junction bases numbered 4, after V lost 3 bases and J lost 1 base. The CDR3 sequence is CATSSRGLTQETQYF. The CDR3 nucleotides are TGTGCCACCAGCAGCAGGGGGCTGACCCAAGAGACCCAGTACTTC.

The chain recombines TRBV19 with TRBJ1-2; TRBD1 agrees at 10 bases. The CDR3 is 14 residues long. Germline loops: CDR1 LNHDA, CDR2 SQIVND (reference sequence). Trimming at V came to 2 bases and at J to 6 bases, leaving 3 bases not matched to a gene. CDR3 loop: CASSIPGTGDGYTF. CDR3 in DNA: TGTGCCAGTAGTATACCGGGGACAGGGGATGGCTACACCTTC.

A remark on this clone: One end of the junction fails to match germline, which may point to a read error. In DNA form, the CDR3 reads TGCTCGGCGGGACAGGGGGCTGTAGGTCAGCCCCAGCATTTT. This codes for CSAGQGAVGQPQHF. V usage is TRBV28 and J usage is TRBJ1-5, with 12 bases aligning to TRBD1. There are 14 residues in the CDR3. Per the germline V gene, CDR1 is MDHEN and CDR2 is SYDVKM. Variable domain in full (rest from reference TRBV28 and TRBJ1-5): DVKVTQSSRYLVKRTGEKVFLECVQDMDHENMFWYRQDPGLGLRLIYFSYDVKMKEKGDIPEGYSVSREKKERFSLILESASTNQTSMYLCSAGQGAVGQPQHFGDGTRLSIL.

The rearrangement links TRBV27 to TRBJ2-7, with 7 bases fitting TRBD2. Germline CDR1 is MNHEY and CDR2 is SMNVEV (reference sequence). The CDR3 covers 15 residues. The ends lost 0 bases at V and 3 bases at J; junction bases unmatched: 5. CDR3 DNA: TGTGCCAGCAGTTTATCCCTGGCGGGAGACTACGAGCAGTACTTC. Its translation is CASSLSLAGDYEQYF.

The chain uses TRBV30 and TRBJ1-6; a possible D gene is TRBD1 (6 bases). Germline V gene lookup returns CDR1 GTSNPN and CDR2 SVGIG (reference sequence). CDR3 size: 15 residues. V lost 2 bases and J 11 bases, leaving 19 bases between the germline ends. CDR3 DNA sequence: TGTGCCTGGAGTCCATCCTCAGGGGCTCGGACACCCCTCCACTTT. Its translation: CAWSPSSGARTPLHF.

This chain uses TRBV6-5 with TRBJ1-5; the match to TRBD1 covers 8 bases. Germline V gives CDR1 MNHEY, CDR2 SVGAGI. The CDR3 totals 14 residues. V lost 6 bases, J lost 3 bases, and 4 bases stayed unmatched. The CDR3 region is CASSQTGVNQPQHF. CDR3 DNA sequence: TGTGCCAGCAGCCAGACAGGGGTCAATCAGCCCCAGCATTTT.

This clone has only a few counts. V gene TRBV6-6 combines with J gene TRBJ1-1; D is uncertain. Per the germline V gene, CDR1 is MNHNY and CDR2 is SVGAGI (reference sequence). V was trimmed by 5 bases and J by 0 bases, leaving 7 bases between them. This CDR3 spans 13 amino acids. The CDR3 protein is CASSRVLNTEAFF. The DNA of the CDR3 is TGTGCCAGCAGTAGAGTATTGAACACTGAAGCTTTCTTT.

The count of this clone is one. The chain employs TRBV3-1 (or the pseudogene TRBV3-2) and TRBJ2-3, with a possible D match to TRBD2 (6 bases). CDR3 length: 17 amino acids. V gave up 0 bases and J gave up 1 base, with 14 bases separating them. In germline, CDR1 is LGHDT, CDR2 YNNKEL (reference sequence). The CDR3 bases are TGTGCCAGCAGCCAAGATTTAGCGGCTATCGGCACAGATACGCAGTATTTT. Translating gives CASSQDLAAIGTDTQYF.

The chain links TRBV5-1 to TRBJ1-1; no reliable D call. V lost 0 bases and J lost 1, with 10 bases in between. CDR3 length: 15 amino acids. CDR1 SGHRS and CDR2 YFSETQ come from the germline V gene. DNA of the CDR3: TGCGCCAGCAGCTTGGTTGGTGGGAGGAACACTGAAGCTTTCTTT. It codes for CASSLVGGRNTEAFF.

The rearrangement joins TRBV7-2 to TRBJ1-6, with D possibly matching TRBD1 (5 bases). The CDR3 loop spans 15 amino acids. Trimming cost V 2 bases and J 10 bases, with 15 bases left between them. Germline loops: CDR1 SGHTA, CDR2 FQGNSA. The CDR3 DNA is TGTGCCAGCAGCTTAAAGGCGGGGGGTCTCTCACCCCTCCACTTT. Amino acid sequence: CASSLKAGGLSPLHF.

The J gene is TRBJ2-1, the V gene TRBV7-9; tentative D call: TRBD2 (6 bases). Germline V CDR1 and CDR2: SEHNR, FQNEAQ (reference sequence). V lost 5 bases to trimming and J lost 4 bases, with 15 bases between them. This CDR3 spans 15 amino acids. This chain's CDR3 is CASSPREAKYNEQFF. CDR3 coding DNA: TGTGCCAGCAGCCCCAGGGAGGCTAAATACAATGAGCAGTTCTTC.

As DNA, the CDR3 is TGTGCCAGCAGCCAGACTAGCGGTCTAGATACGCAGTATTTT. Translated: CASSQTSGLDTQYF. The gene calls are TRBV7-3 and TRBJ2-3, with TRBD2 matching 9 bases. CDR1 is SGHTA and CDR2 is FQGTGA in the germline V gene. The V and J ends lost 5 bases and 5 bases, in that order; junction bases with no gene match: 5. The CDR3 length is 14 residues. The full variable domain, in which reference TRBV7-3 and TRBJ2-3 provide the parts outside the CDR3, is GAGVSQTPSNKVTEKGKYVELRCDPISGHTALYWYRQSLGQGPEFLIYFQGTGAADDSGLPNDRFFAVRPEGSVSTLKIQRTERGDSAVYLCASSQTSGLDTQYFGPGTRLTVL.

The chain couples TRBV28 to TRBJ1-3, with TRBD1 as a possible D gene (5 bases). V lost 6 bases and J lost 5, with 11 bases in between. This CDR3 spans 13 amino acids. From germline, CDR1 is MDHEN and CDR2 SYDVKM. The CDR3 here is CASSAGYRNTIYF. Written as DNA, the CDR3 is TGTGCCAGCAGCGCAGGGTACAGAAACACCATATATTTT.

The rearrangement uses TRBV7-9 and TRBJ1-2, with D uncertain. V gave up 0 bases and J gave up 3 bases, with 14 bases separating them. The CDR3 is 16 amino acids. The germline V gene has CDR1 SEHNR and CDR2 FQNEAQ (reference sequence). DNA for the CDR3: TGTGCCAGCAGCTTAGCGGCAGTGGAGAGTCACTATGGCTACACCTTC. Translated: CASSLAAVESHYGYTF.

The rearrangement links TRBV5-8 to TRBJ2-7; D is undetermined. Looked up from germline, CDR1 is SGHTS and CDR2 is YDEGEE. With 1 base removed from V and 3 bases from J, the gap between germline ends came to 11 bases. The CDR3 totals 14 residues. The CDR3 is CASSLWRQYYEQYF. Here the CDR3 DNA reads TGTGCCAGCAGCTTGTGGCGGCAGTACTACGAGCAGTACTTC. Supplemented by reference TRBV5-8 and TRBJ2-7, the full variable domain reads EAGVTQSPTHLIKTRGQQATLRCSPISGHTSVYWYQQALGLGLQFLLWYDEGEERNRGNFPPRFSGRQFPNYSSELNVNALELEDSALYLCASSLWRQYYEQYFGPGTRLTVT.

V usage is TRBV28 and J usage is TRBJ1-2; perhaps TRBD1 as D (5 bases). V was cut by 3 bases and J by 1 base, with 9 bases left in between. The V gene's germline CDR1 is MDHEN and CDR2 SYDVKM. The CDR3 is made up of 14 amino acids. In nucleotides, the CDR3 is TGTGCCAGCAGTTTCGGGGGTTTTAACTATGGCTACACCTTC. Protein: CASSFGGFNYGYTF.

The V gene is TRBV10-3, the J gene TRBJ1-3; D remains ambiguous. From germline, CDR1 is ENHRY and CDR2 SYGVKD. V dropped 6 bases and J dropped 4 bases, with 13 bases sitting between them. The CDR3 has 14 amino acids. CDR3 amino acids: CAIRSGPGGNTIYF. The DNA of the CDR3 is TGTGCCATCAGAAGCGGGCCCGGCGGAAACACCATATATTTT.

The gene calls are TRBV7-8 and TRBJ1-4; tentatively, D is TRBD1 (6 bases). In germline, CDR1 is SGHVS, CDR2 FQNEAQ. This CDR3 contains 14 residues. V was clipped by 2 bases and J by 4 bases, with 8 bases between them. CDR3 DNA sequence: TGTGCCAGCAGCTTAAGGGGGTATAATGAAAAACTGTTTTTT. Amino acid sequence: CASSLRGYNEKLFF. Full variable domain (missing parts from reference TRBV7-8 and TRBJ1-4): GAGVSQSPRYKVAKRGQDVALRCDPISGHVSLFWYQQALGQGPEFLTYFQNEAQLDKSGLPSDRFFAERPEGSVSTLKIQRTQQEDSAVYLCASSLRGYNEKLFFGSGTQLSVL.

This chain joins TRBV19 and TRBJ1-2; possible D gene TRBD1, 6 bases. Germline loops: CDR1 LNHDA, CDR2 SQIVND (reference sequence). Trimming removed 6 bases at V and 8 bases at J, with 16 bases between. The CDR3 consists of 13 residues. The CDR3 protein is CASSGQPNAGYTF. In nucleotides, the CDR3 is TGTGCCAGTAGCGGACAGCCGAACGCAGGCTACACCTTC.